This T cell receptor beta chain was documented in a study of control samples from healthy donors and cancer patients. Clones were sequenced by immunoSEQ multiplex PCR, and TCRdb holds only the in-frame ones, with some missing. Among 150,000 to 200,000 clones, 80% to 95% were seen once, and the ten largest hold roughly 0.64%. The source material was blood. This sequence originates from a woman in her 30s in good health.

Here the CDR3 DNA reads TGTGCCAGCACCTTGGGGCTAGCGGATAGTAATGAGCAGTTCTTC. Translated: CASTLGLADSNEQFF. The V and J genes are TRBV9 and TRBJ2-1; the match to TRBD2 covers 7 bases. Germline CDR1 and CDR2: SGDLS and YYNGEE. The CDR3 consists of 15 residues. The V and J ends lost 6 bases and 7 bases, in that order; junction bases with no gene match: 13.